The rows below give T cell receptor beta chains drawn from one sample of a study of human T cells and chemical hapten exposure. TCRdb re-called the RACE reads with MiXCR, one entry per CDR3 protein. The sample includes more than 250,000 distinct CDR3 sequences, approximately 8.4% of them seen just once. The sequencing used whole blood, collected in connection with sensitization to the hapten diphenylcyclopropenone (DPC). The origin of the receptors is a woman aged 40-49 years with alopecia areata. Some clones in this sample may be carry-over from other donors' samples. The CDR3 runs from the conserved cysteine through the conserved F or W. Each record gives: CDR3 protein, CDR3 DNA, V gene, CDR3 length, D gene, clone size, J gene. A D gene is named only where the DNA matches it firmly. Rows may omit the clone size; those that give it use once, few, many or a size class.

cdr3_aa: CASSLMSSYNEQFF
cdr3_nt: TGTGCCAGCAGTTTAATGAGCTCCTACAATGAGCAGTTCTTC
v_call: TRBV28
cdr3_length: 14
d_call: -
clone_size: few
j_call: TRBJ2-1

cdr3_aa: CSVDRAYRVNNSPLHF
cdr3_nt: TGCAGTGTAGATAGAGCGTATCGAGTAAATAATTCACCCCTCCACTTT
v_call: TRBV20-1
cdr3_length: 16
d_call: -
clone_size: few
j_call: TRBJ1-6

cdr3_aa: CASSSPQGPGELFF
cdr3_nt: TGTGCCAGCAGTTCTCCCCAAGGGCCCGGGGAGCTGTTTTTT
v_call: TRBV28
cdr3_length: 14
d_call: -
clone_size: few
j_call: TRBJ2-2

cdr3_aa: CASSQSLGFGQRANQPQHF
cdr3_nt: TGTGCCAGCAGCCAAAGCTTGGGGTTCGGACAGCGGGCCAATCAGCCCCAGCATTTT
v_call: TRBV7-2
cdr3_length: 19
d_call: -
clone_size: many
j_call: TRBJ1-5

cdr3_aa: CASSYSIGAGDPSEQYF
cdr3_nt: TGTGCCAGCAGTTACTCGATAGGAGCGGGGGACCCCTCCGAGCAGTACTTC
v_call: TRBV6-5
cdr3_length: 17
d_call: TRBD2
clone_size: -
j_call: TRBJ2-7

cdr3_aa: CASSERMTGYTEAFF
cdr3_nt: TGTGCCAGCAGTGAGAGGATGACAGGGTATACTGAAGCTTTCTTT
v_call: TRBV2
cdr3_length: 15
d_call: TRBD1
clone_size: -
j_call: TRBJ1-1

cdr3_aa: CASSPGQSGRTIYF
cdr3_nt: TGTGCCAGCAGTCCGGGACAGTCGGGTCGCACCATATATTTT
v_call: TRBV12-3/TRBV12-4
cdr3_length: 14
d_call: TRBD1
clone_size: -
j_call: TRBJ1-3

cdr3_aa: CASSHGQNYGYTF
cdr3_nt: TGCGCCAGCAGCCACGGACAGAACTATGGCTACACCTTC
v_call: TRBV5-1
cdr3_length: 13
d_call: -
clone_size: few
j_call: TRBJ1-2

cdr3_aa: CASRPLGQGASSGNTIYF
cdr3_nt: TGTGCCAGCAGGCCCCTGGGACAGGGGGCTTCCTCTGGAAACACCATATATTTT
v_call: TRBV2
cdr3_length: 18
d_call: TRBD1
clone_size: -
j_call: TRBJ1-3

cdr3_aa: CAISEYGLAGEYEQYF
cdr3_nt: TGTGCCATCAGTGAGTACGGACTAGCGGGCGAGTACGAGCAGTACTTC
v_call: TRBV10-3
cdr3_length: 16
d_call: TRBD2
clone_size: -
j_call: TRBJ2-7

cdr3_aa: CASSLNGIHYEQYF
cdr3_nt: TGTGCCAGCAGTTTGAACGGGATTCACTACGAGCAGTACTTC
v_call: TRBV27
cdr3_length: 14
d_call: -
clone_size: few
j_call: TRBJ2-7

cdr3_aa: CASSLGTSGRSYQETQYF
cdr3_nt: TGTGCCAGCAGTCTAGGGACTAGCGGGAGGTCCTACCAAGAGACCCAGTACTTC
v_call: TRBV28
cdr3_length: 18
d_call: TRBD2
clone_size: many
j_call: TRBJ2-5

cdr3_aa: CASSLEGGRANYNEQFF
cdr3_nt: TGTGCCAGCAGTTTAGAGGGCGGGAGGGCCAACTACAATGAGCAGTTCTTC
v_call: TRBV12-3/TRBV12-4
cdr3_length: 17
d_call: TRBD2
clone_size: many
j_call: TRBJ2-1

cdr3_aa: CSASQGDTQYF
cdr3_nt: TGCAGCGCCTCCCAAGGAGATACGCAGTATTTT
v_call: TRBV29-1
cdr3_length: 11
d_call: -
clone_size: -
j_call: TRBJ2-3

cdr3_aa: CSVGVASGAYEQYF
cdr3_nt: TGCAGCGTTGGTGTGGCTAGCGGGGCCTACGAGCAGTACTTC
v_call: TRBV29-1
cdr3_length: 14
d_call: TRBD2
clone_size: -
j_call: TRBJ2-7

cdr3_aa: CASSLRAGGGNEQFF
cdr3_nt: TGTGCCAGCAGTTTAAGGGCAGGGGGGGGAAATGAGCAGTTCTTC
v_call: TRBV27
cdr3_length: 15
d_call: -
clone_size: -
j_call: TRBJ2-1

cdr3_aa: CASSIGGGSNQPQHF
cdr3_nt: TGTGCCAGCAGTATTGGCGGGGGAAGCAATCAGCCCCAGCATTTT
v_call: TRBV12-3/TRBV12-4
cdr3_length: 15
d_call: -
clone_size: once
j_call: TRBJ1-5

cdr3_aa: CAWSVFTTGELFF
cdr3_nt: TGTGCCTGGAGTGTATTTACCACCGGGGAGCTGTTTTTT
v_call: TRBV30
cdr3_length: 13
d_call: -
clone_size: once
j_call: TRBJ2-2

cdr3_aa: CATRADSNYGYTF
cdr3_nt: TGTGCCACCAGAGCGGATTCTAACTATGGCTACACCTTC
v_call: TRBV10-3
cdr3_length: 13
d_call: -
clone_size: -
j_call: TRBJ1-2

cdr3_aa: CASSVYASNTGELFF
cdr3_nt: TGTGCCAGCAGCGTCTACGCCAGTAACACCGGGGAGCTGTTTTTT
v_call: TRBV9
cdr3_length: 15
d_call: -
clone_size: many
j_call: TRBJ2-2

cdr3_aa: CASSYVGTTGELFF
cdr3_nt: TGTGCCAGCAGTTACGTTGGGACCACCGGGGAGCTGTTTTTT
v_call: TRBV6-6
cdr3_length: 14
d_call: -
clone_size: many
j_call: TRBJ2-2

cdr3_aa: CASSNRDGNQPQHF
cdr3_nt: TGTGCCAGCAGTAACAGGGATGGCAATCAGCCCCAGCATTTT
v_call: TRBV7-2
cdr3_length: 14
d_call: -
clone_size: many
j_call: TRBJ1-5

cdr3_aa: CATRLDTYNEQFF
cdr3_nt: TGTGCCACCCGACTCGATACCTACAATGAGCAGTTCTTC
v_call: TRBV2
cdr3_length: 13
d_call: -
clone_size: few
j_call: TRBJ2-1

cdr3_aa: CASSRGDNFLETQYF
cdr3_nt: TGTGCCAGCAGCCGGGGGGACAATTTTCTAGAGACCCAGTACTTC
v_call: TRBV27
cdr3_length: 15
d_call: -
clone_size: few
j_call: TRBJ2-5

cdr3_aa: CASSQYTGGEQPQHF
cdr3_nt: TGTGCCAGCAGCCAATATACCGGGGGCGAACAGCCCCAGCATTTT
v_call: TRBV4-2
cdr3_length: 15
d_call: -
clone_size: few
j_call: TRBJ1-5

cdr3_aa: CASSFGSLYTGELFF
cdr3_nt: TGTGCCAGCAGCTTTGGTAGCCTGTACACCGGGGAGCTGTTTTTT
v_call: TRBV7-2
cdr3_length: 15
d_call: -
clone_size: -
j_call: TRBJ2-2

cdr3_aa: CASSERYLGFNQPQHF
cdr3_nt: TGCGCCAGCAGCGAAAGATATTTGGGATTCAATCAGCCCCAGCATTTT
v_call: TRBV4-3
cdr3_length: 16
d_call: -
clone_size: -
j_call: TRBJ1-5

cdr3_aa: CASGRTGTALEPQHF
cdr3_nt: TGTGCCAGCGGAAGAACCGGGACGGCATTGGAGCCCCAGCATTTT
v_call: TRBV6-5
cdr3_length: 15
d_call: -
clone_size: -
j_call: TRBJ1-5

cdr3_aa: CASSYQREGKEQYF
cdr3_nt: TGTGCCAGCAGTTACCAGCGGGAGGGCAAGGAGCAGTACTTC
v_call: TRBV6-6
cdr3_length: 14
d_call: TRBD2
clone_size: -
j_call: TRBJ2-7

cdr3_aa: CASRKTYEQYF
cdr3_nt: TGTGCCAGCAGAAAAACCTACGAGCAGTACTTC
v_call: TRBV21-1
cdr3_length: 11
d_call: -
clone_size: few
j_call: TRBJ2-7

cdr3_aa: CATGDRLNTEAFF
cdr3_nt: TGTGCCACCGGCGACCGTCTAAACACTGAAGCTTTCTTT
v_call: TRBV24-1
cdr3_length: 13
d_call: -
clone_size: many
j_call: TRBJ1-1

cdr3_aa: CASSPQGRAETQYF
cdr3_nt: TGTGCCAGCAGCCCCCAGGGACGAGCAGAGACCCAGTACTTC
v_call: TRBV7-2
cdr3_length: 14
d_call: -
clone_size: few
j_call: TRBJ2-5

cdr3_aa: CASTSNVGLTEAFF
cdr3_nt: TGTGCCAGCACCTCAAATGTGGGGCTTACTGAAGCTTTCTTT
v_call: TRBV7-9
cdr3_length: 14
d_call: -
clone_size: -
j_call: TRBJ1-1

cdr3_aa: CASSHSGDRGSYEQYF
cdr3_nt: TGTGCCAGCAGCCATTCGGGGGACAGGGGCTCCTACGAGCAGTACTTC
v_call: TRBV7-9
cdr3_length: 16
d_call: TRBD1
clone_size: -
j_call: TRBJ2-7

cdr3_aa: CASSLRQGITEAFF
cdr3_nt: TGTGCCAGCAGTTTACGTCAGGGTATCACTGAAGCTTTCTTT
v_call: TRBV28
cdr3_length: 14
d_call: -
clone_size: many
j_call: TRBJ1-1

cdr3_aa: CASATGSNEQFF
cdr3_nt: TGTGCCAGCGCTACAGGTTCCAATGAGCAGTTCTTC
v_call: TRBV18
cdr3_length: 12
d_call: -
clone_size: -
j_call: TRBJ2-1

cdr3_aa: CSANPGPSSGANVLTF
cdr3_nt: TGCAGTGCTAACCCGGGACCAAGCTCTGGGGCCAACGTCCTGACTTTC
v_call: TRBV20-1
cdr3_length: 16
d_call: -
clone_size: -
j_call: TRBJ2-6

cdr3_aa: CASSHFPGQGSGTDTQYF
cdr3_nt: TGTGCCAGCTCACACTTTCCGGGACAGGGGAGCGGCACAGATACGCAGTATTTT
v_call: TRBV18
cdr3_length: 18
d_call: TRBD1
clone_size: -
j_call: TRBJ2-3

cdr3_aa: CATSDDRVNEQFF
cdr3_nt: TGTGCCACCAGTGATGACAGGGTCAATGAGCAGTTCTTC
v_call: TRBV24-1
cdr3_length: 13
d_call: TRBD1
clone_size: few
j_call: TRBJ2-1

cdr3_aa: CASSSVPITVITGELFF
cdr3_nt: TGTGCCAGCAGCTCCGTCCCAATAACTGTCATCACCGGGGAGCTGTTTTTT
v_call: TRBV7-8
cdr3_length: 17
d_call: -
clone_size: few
j_call: TRBJ2-2

cdr3_aa: CASSLGGRAYNEQFF
cdr3_nt: TGTGCCAGCAGTTTAGGTGGGAGGGCCTACAATGAGCAGTTCTTC
v_call: TRBV12-3/TRBV12-4
cdr3_length: 15
d_call: TRBD2
clone_size: -
j_call: TRBJ2-1

cdr3_aa: CASSLGSAGANVLTF
cdr3_nt: TGTGCCAGCAGCTTAGGGAGCGCTGGGGCCAACGTCCTGACTTTC
v_call: TRBV7-6
cdr3_length: 15
d_call: -
clone_size: -
j_call: TRBJ2-6

cdr3_aa: CASSYRQGYEQYF
cdr3_nt: TGTGCCAGCAGTTACCGCCAGGGCTACGAGCAGTACTTC
v_call: TRBV6-5
cdr3_length: 13
d_call: -
clone_size: many
j_call: TRBJ2-7